This TCR beta chain came from a study of memory CD4+ T cells and cytomegalovirus serostatus (dated by TCRdb to between 2018 and 2021). Describing the broader study: The roughly 33 healthy Belgian adults in the cohort included 9 who were CMV seropositive and approximately 25 who were CMV seronegative. The study sequenced CD4+ memory TCRbeta repertoires of a Belgian cohort with known cytomegalovirus serostatus to replicate a published TCR-based CMV serostatus classifier.

Single viable CD3+CD4+CD8-CD45RO+ cells were sorted as memory CD4+ T cells on a FACSAria II. CMV serostatus was determined with a Roche Elecsys assay detecting serum IgG against CMV pp150, pp28, p38 and p52. Following thawing, total CD4+ T cells were enriched through positive selection using CD4 magnetic microbeads. The samples came from a separate study whose specific focus was interrogating the CD4+ T cell memory repertoire. Peripheral blood mononuclear cells were isolated and cryopreserved following standard operating procedures; serum was stored at -80 °C. Staining used CD3-PerCP (BW264/56), CD4-APC (RPA-T4), CD45RO-PE (UCHT1) and CD8-Pacific Orange (3B5) antibodies, with Sytox blue excluding non-viable cells. Overall results and qualifications from the work: Of 170 or so previously reported CMV-associated TCRbeta sequences, about 62 appeared in the CD4+ memory repertoires, each in one to five individuals. Unlike the original study, which covered naive and memory CD4+ and CD8+ populations, the Belgian study sequenced only CD4+CD45RO+ memory cells. The original-framework classifier achieved a median bootstrapped AUC of about 0.95 with a 95% CI of 0.76-1.00 on the Belgian cohort. For predicting CMV serostatus, the median bootstrapped AUC was approximately 0.96 using the original framework and about 0.9 using a US-trained random forest. Results were interpreted as suggesting that the CMV-associated TCR signature is largely present in the CD4+ memory repertoire.

Genomic DNA was extracted from sorted cells with the Quick-DNA Microprep Kit. Amplification of TCRbeta DNA was done with the immunoSEQ hsTCRbeta kit, following the protocol from the manufacturer. TCRbeta libraries were sequenced on an Illumina MiSeq instrument. In the source study's methods: After out-of-frame sequences were removed, 2.4 million or so distinct TCRbeta sequences remained, averaging around 67,000 per individual. Each individual was scored by the count of roughly 160 previously reported CMV-associated TCRbeta sequences and the total productive distinct TCRbeta count. A beta-binomial model was reimplemented in Python, and scikit-learn random forests with default parameters were trained on US cohort data. Classifier performance on the Belgian cohort was summarized as median AUC with percentile confidence intervals calculated over 10,000 bootstrap iterations. TCRdb carries this immuneACCESS record with in-frame sequences only. Its versions omit some clonotypes, under half of them owing to an unresolved V gene in the studies checked, with the rest unexplained. The V and J calls and the clone size are those of that table, but D and trimming were determined from the DNA. The sample yields approximately 74,000 clones; about 70% were counted once. The ten largest clones take up about 4.3% of the sample.

In this sample, this clone turned up once. The antigen it recognizes is unknown. Base qualities are not recorded, but no much larger clone differs from it by a single base. The cysteine opens and the phenylalanine closes a CDR3 of 13 amino acids. The kept DNA is CDR3 alone, 39 bases in frame from the first base. Per the germline V gene (reference sequence), SGHNT is the CDR1 and YYREEE is the CDR2. V is shortened by 3 bases, J by 1 base, and the region joining them spans 7 bases. The source of this sequence is an adult in good health and CMV-seropositive. The material sequenced was memory CD4+ T cells from blood. The chain uses TRBV5-4 and TRBJ1-1; the D gene remains uncertain. The nucleotide sequence is given as TGTGCCAGCAGCTCCGCTCGGAACACTGAAGCTTTCTTT. It is translated as CASSSARNTEAFF.